Below, 29 T cell receptor beta chains from the same sample are listed, as sequenced in a study of technical replicates of blood from a handful of donors. Here immunoSEQ multiplex PCR was the method, and the copy in TCRdb shows in-frame clones only, minus some. The repertoire holds some 94,000 clones, with about 95% as singletons. Input material: T cells isolated from PBMCs. These receptors were obtained from a human donor in good health.

The CDR3 DNA reads TGTGCCAGCTCAGGGACAGGGAAAGCGAACACTGAAGCTTTCTTT. Residues: CASSGTGKANTEAFF. The chain is built from TRBV18 and TRBJ1-1, with 9 bases matching TRBD1. The J segment lost 1 base and the V segment lost 5 bases, leaving 5 bases of the junction unmatched. The CDR3 runs 15 residues. Germline lookup yields CDR1 KGHSH and CDR2 LQKENI.

The table lists this clone with a count of one. At one end, the junction sequence differs from germline, possibly due to a read error. Different DNA sequences within this sample yield the same CDR3. This chain uses TRBV5-6 with TRBJ1-4; D uncertain. The CDR3 is made up of 15 amino acids. Germline V CDR1 and CDR2: SGHDT, YYEEEE. The CDR3 DNA reads TGTGCCAGCAGCGAGCGAGGGTCAACCAATGAAAAACTGTTTTTT. Encoded protein: CASSERGSTNEKLFF.

This chain links TRBV5-6 with TRBJ2-7, with 10 bases identical to TRBD1. The CDR3 loop spans 15 amino acids. J was trimmed by 3 bases and V by 5 bases; bases with no gene match: 8. From germline, CDR1 is SGHDT and CDR2 YYEEEE. Here the CDR3 DNA reads TGTGCCAGCAGGCGAGCCGGGACAGGGGACTACGAGCAGTACTTC. Its protein is CASRRAGTGDYEQYF. Complete variable domain (other parts from reference TRBV5-6 and TRBJ2-7): DAGVTQSPTHLIKTRGQQVTLRCSPKSGHDTVSWYQQALGQGPQFIFQYYEEEERQRGNFPDRFSGHQFPNYSSELNVNALLLGDSALYLCASRRAGTGDYEQYFGPGTRLTVT.

This chain joins TRBV9 and TRBJ1-5; D is undetermined. Germline CDR1 and CDR2: SGDLS and YYNGEE. The V end was cut by 0 bases, the J end by 5 bases, with 9 bases between. This CDR3 has 14 amino acids. CDR3 loop: CASSVGMGYQPQHF. In DNA, the CDR3 is TGTGCCAGCAGCGTAGGGATGGGCTATCAGCCCCAGCATTTT.

CDR3 region: CAWRQSGINTGELFF. The CDR3 DNA reads as TGTGCCTGGAGACAAAGCGGGATAAACACCGGGGAGCTGTTTTTT. V usage is TRBV30 and J usage is TRBJ2-2; 7 bases match TRBD2. Germline-derived CDR1 and CDR2 are GTSNPN and SVGIG (reference sequence). J was trimmed by 2 bases and V by 3 bases; bases with no gene match: 6. CDR3 length: 15 residues.

The V gene is TRBV18, the J gene TRBJ2-3; tentative D call: TRBD1 (6 bases). Germline CDR1 reads KGHSH; CDR2 reads LQKENI. V was cut by 2 bases and J by 1 base, with 13 bases left in between. The CDR3 has 16 amino acids. The CDR3 loop reads CASSPILAGGTDTQYF. The CDR3 coding sequence is TGTGCCAGCTCACCAATTTTGGCAGGGGGCACAGATACGCAGTATTTT.

This chain connects TRBV30 to TRBJ2-1, with D maybe TRBD2 (5 bases). The V gene's germline CDR1 is GTSNPN and CDR2 SVGIG (reference sequence). This CDR3 contains 13 residues. V gave up 0 bases and J gave up 8 bases, with 11 bases separating them. The CDR3 reads CAWSVRERYEQFF. CDR3 DNA: TGTGCCTGGAGTGTGAGGGAGAGGTATGAGCAGTTCTTC. The variable domain in full, with the rest retrieved from reference TRBV30 and TRBJ2-1, is SQTIHQWPATLVQPVGSPLSLECTVEGTSNPNLYWYRQAAGRGLQLLFYSVGIGQISSEVPQNLSASRPQDRQFILSSKKLLLSDSGFYLCAWSVRERYEQFFGPGTRLTVL.

The V and J genes are TRBV4-1 and TRBJ2-7, with a weak D call TRBD1 (5 bases). V lost 4 bases to trimming and J lost 3 bases, with 13 bases between them. This CDR3 has 14 residues. Germline CDR1 reads MGHRA; CDR2 reads YSYEKL. The CDR3 loop reads CASSLSGLSYEQYF. The CDR3 region has the DNA TGCGCCAGCAGCCTCTCAGGGCTGAGCTACGAGCAGTACTTC.

The rearrangement uses TRBV5-8 and TRBJ2-7; a weak D match, TRBD2 (6 bases). Trimming took 6 bases from V and 1 from J, leaving 11 bases between them. The CDR3 extends over 13 amino acids. CDR1 is SGHTS and CDR2 is YDEGEE in the germline V gene. CDR3 bases: TGTGCCAGCATGGGGGGATTATCCTACGAGCAGTACTTC. This encodes CASMGGLSYEQYF.

V is TRBV29-1 and J is TRBJ2-2; D might be TRBD2 (5 bases). CDR1 SQVTM and CDR2 ANQGSEA come from the germline V gene. This CDR3 is built from 12 residues. This chain's CDR3 is CSLAANTGELFF. CDR3 bases: TGCAGTCTAGCAGCGAACACCGGGGAGCTGTTTTTT.

This rearrangement joins TRBV7-2 to TRBJ1-6; the match to TRBD1 covers 10 bases. V was clipped by 5 bases and J by 10 bases; unmatched bases: 5. The CDR3 length is 14 residues. Germline assignment: CDR1 SGHTA and CDR2 FQGNSA. CDR3 nucleotides: TGTGCCAGCAGCAACCGGGACAGGGGCTCACCCCTCCACTTT. Protein: CASSNRDRGSPLHF. Looking up the rest from reference TRBV7-2 and TRBJ1-6 gives the full variable domain: GAGVSQSPSNKVTEKGKDVELRCDPISGHTALYWYRQSLGQGLEFLIYFQGNSAPDKSGLPSDRFSAERTGGSVSTLTIQRTQQEDSAVYLCASSNRDRGSPLHFGNGTRLTVT.

This sequence joins TRBV6-1 and TRBJ1-2; no reliable D call. With 2 bases removed from V and 2 bases from J, the gap between germline ends came to 15 bases. Germline V CDR1 and CDR2: MNHNS, SASEGT. The CDR3 runs to 16 residues. The CDR3 loop is CASSERLSLANYGYTF. The CDR3 DNA reads TGTGCCAGCAGTGAACGCCTCAGTCTAGCAAACTATGGCTACACCTTC.

This sequence joins TRBV4-1 and TRBJ1-5, with TRBD1 as a possible D gene (5 bases). Germline V CDR1 and CDR2: MGHRA, YSYEKL. Trimming cost V 0 bases and J 0 bases, with 6 bases left between them. This CDR3 has 15 residues. CDR3 residues: CASSQEDNSNQPQHF. CDR3 DNA sequence: TGCGCCAGCAGCCAAGAGGACAATAGCAATCAGCCCCAGCATTTT.

This rearrangement joins TRBV25-1 to TRBJ2-7, with TRBD1 identical over 7 bases. Germline trimming cut 0 bases from V and 4 bases from J; bases unmatched to any gene: 0. Germline V lookup: CDR1 MGHDK, CDR2 SYGVNS. The CDR3 runs to 13 residues. The CDR3, as DNA: TGTGCCAGCAGTGAATACAGGGGGTACGAGCAGTACTTC. Translated: CASSEYRGYEQYF.

The V call is TRBV9, the J call TRBJ2-1; 8 nucleotides align to TRBD2. The CDR3 length is 15 residues. The germline V gene has CDR1 SGDLS and CDR2 YYNGEE. Trimming took 3 bases from V and 2 from J; bases not matched to a gene: 4. In DNA, the CDR3 is TGTGCCAGCAGCGCCCAACTAGCGGCCTACAATGAGCAGTTCTTC. It translates to CASSAQLAAYNEQFF.

This chain uses TRBV5-1 with TRBJ2-3, with D tentatively TRBD1 (5 bases). The CDR3 has 14 amino acids. Trimming left V 2 bases short and J 4 bases short, with 11 bases between. Germline V gene sequence: CDR1 SGHRS, CDR2 YFSETQ. The CDR3 protein is CASSFGAGSDTQYF. DNA for the CDR3: TGCGCCAGCAGCTTTGGGGCCGGCTCAGATACGCAGTATTTT.

The chain couples TRBV28 to TRBJ2-7; D is uncertain. Germline V gene data show CDR1 as MDHEN and CDR2 as SYDVKM. This CDR3 region has 14 residues. Trimming left V 2 bases short and J 5 bases short, with 13 bases between. CDR3 bases: TGTGCCAGCAGTTTAATCCAGGAACAAGACGAGCAGTACTTC. Its translation is CASSLIQEQDEQYF.

V and J are TRBV9 and TRBJ2-5; maybe TRBD2 (6 bases). The CDR3 contains 14 residues. Trimming removed 4 bases from V and 0 bases from J, with 10 bases in between. Germline-derived CDR1 and CDR2 are SGDLS and YYNGEE. The CDR3 DNA follows: TGTGCCAGCAGCCCCCGGGACTACCAAGAGACCCAGTACTTC. Residues: CASSPRDYQETQYF.

CDR3 sequence: CASRGTENTEAFF. The CDR3 DNA reads TGTGCCAGCAGAGGGACAGAGAACACTGAAGCTTTCTTT. The rearrangement uses TRBV6-6 and TRBJ1-1; TRBD1 agrees at 7 bases. Trimming cost V 6 bases and J 1 base; bases outside gene matches: 2. The CDR3 runs to 13 residues. The germline V gene has CDR1 MNHNY and CDR2 SVGAGI (reference sequence).

J is TRBJ2-7 and V is TRBV29-1; D perhaps matches TRBD2 (5 bases). This CDR3 is 12 amino acids long. V was cut by 3 bases and J by 5 bases, with 11 bases left in between. Germline CDR1 is SQVTM and CDR2 is ANQGSEA. This chain's CDR3 is CSVEDEGHEQYF. The CDR3 DNA reads as TGCAGCGTTGAGGATGAGGGCCACGAGCAGTACTTC.

The CDR3 bases are TGTGCCAGCAGCCCGGGACTAGCGGGAGGTCGCGAGCAGTACTTC. It specifies CASSPGLAGGREQYF. The chain recombines TRBV7-2 with TRBJ2-7; 15 nucleotides align to TRBD2. Germline values: CDR1 SGHTA, CDR2 FQGNSA. This CDR3 region has 15 residues. The junction had 5 bases not matched to a gene; V was cut back by 5 bases and J by 6 bases.

The chain couples TRBV30 to TRBJ1-2; D may be TRBD1 (5 bases). V was clipped by 0 bases and J by 4 bases, with 12 bases between them. Germline V lookup: CDR1 GTSNPN, CDR2 SVGIG (reference sequence). The CDR3 is made up of 14 amino acids. CDR3 sequence (DNA): TGTGCCTGGAGTGTACCGGGGGTTCTCTATGGCTACACCTTC. Translating gives CAWSVPGVLYGYTF. The whole variable domain, remainder taken from reference TRBV30 and TRBJ1-2, is SQTIHQWPATLVQPVGSPLSLECTVEGTSNPNLYWYRQAAGRGLQLLFYSVGIGQISSEVPQNLSASRPQDRQFILSSKKLLLSDSGFYLCAWSVPGVLYGYTFGSGTRLTVV.

This clone appeared once. The chain employs TRBV19 and TRBJ1-3; D gene ambiguous. CDR1 LNHDA and CDR2 SQIVND come from the germline V gene (reference sequence). The length of the CDR3 is 12 residues. V lost 7 bases, J lost 0 bases, and 4 bases lay in between. CDR3: CASTTSGNTIYF. The DNA of the CDR3 is TGTGCCAGTACTACCTCTGGAAACACCATATATTTT.

V gene TRBV7-9 combines with J gene TRBJ2-1, with 8 bases lining up with TRBD2. Trimming took 5 bases from V and 5 from J; bases not matched to a gene: 5. Germline lookup yields CDR1 SEHNR and CDR2 FQNEAQ (reference sequence). The CDR3 is made up of 14 amino acids. The DNA of the CDR3 is TGTGCCAGCAGCCGTCTAGCGGGTAACAATGAGCAGTTCTTC. It encodes CASSRLAGNNEQFF.

The chain combines TRBV13 with TRBJ2-5, with 8 bases lining up with TRBD2. Germline lookup yields CDR1 PRHDT and CDR2 FYEKMQ (reference sequence). V lost 1 base to trimming and J lost 1 base; unmatched junction nucleotides: 11. This CDR3 is built from 18 residues. CDR3: CASSLVGPGLGLQETQYF. The DNA of the CDR3 is TGTGCCAGCAGCTTAGTGGGGCCGGGACTAGGACTCCAAGAGACCCAGTACTTC.

As to this clone: At the DNA level, this CDR3 is encoded by other sequences in the same sample as well. The V gene is TRBV9, the J gene TRBJ2-1; 11 nucleotides line up with TRBD2. J gave up 2 bases and V 2 bases, and 0 bases lay outside the gene matches. The germline CDR1 and CDR2 sequences are SGDLS and YYNGEE. This CDR3 is built from 15 residues. CDR3 amino acids: CASSVSGRAYNEQFF. DNA of the CDR3: TGTGCCAGCAGCGTTAGCGGGAGGGCCTACAATGAGCAGTTCTTC.

This chain links TRBV10-3 with TRBJ2-4, with a tentative D call TRBD1 (5 bases). V was trimmed by 1 base and J by 8 bases, leaving 12 bases between them. The germline CDR1 and CDR2 sequences are ENHRY and SYGVKD. The CDR3 is 14 amino acids. CDR3 in DNA: TGTGCCATCAGTGAGTGGGGCGCTCGGGACATTCAGTACTTC. The encoded protein is CAISEWGARDIQYF.

The gene calls are TRBV5-6 and TRBJ2-7; 11 bases map to TRBD2. There are 15 residues in the CDR3. After removal of 4 bases from V and 3 bases from J, the junction contained 6 bases not matched to a gene. Germline V lookup: CDR1 SGHDT, CDR2 YYEEEE. The CDR3 protein is CASSEISGRGYEQYF. CDR3 nucleotide sequence: TGTGCCAGCAGCGAAATTAGCGGGAGGGGCTACGAGCAGTACTTC.

This sequence joins TRBV5-3 and TRBJ2-7, with D possibly being TRBD1 (5 bases). TRBV5-3 is placed among ORFs of uncertain function. This CDR3 has 14 residues. V was clipped by 8 bases and J by 2 bases, with 17 bases between them. The CDR3 spells CASLLVGQAYEQYF. CDR3 nucleotides: TGTGCCAGCCTTCTAGTGGGGCAGGCCTACGAGCAGTACTTC.